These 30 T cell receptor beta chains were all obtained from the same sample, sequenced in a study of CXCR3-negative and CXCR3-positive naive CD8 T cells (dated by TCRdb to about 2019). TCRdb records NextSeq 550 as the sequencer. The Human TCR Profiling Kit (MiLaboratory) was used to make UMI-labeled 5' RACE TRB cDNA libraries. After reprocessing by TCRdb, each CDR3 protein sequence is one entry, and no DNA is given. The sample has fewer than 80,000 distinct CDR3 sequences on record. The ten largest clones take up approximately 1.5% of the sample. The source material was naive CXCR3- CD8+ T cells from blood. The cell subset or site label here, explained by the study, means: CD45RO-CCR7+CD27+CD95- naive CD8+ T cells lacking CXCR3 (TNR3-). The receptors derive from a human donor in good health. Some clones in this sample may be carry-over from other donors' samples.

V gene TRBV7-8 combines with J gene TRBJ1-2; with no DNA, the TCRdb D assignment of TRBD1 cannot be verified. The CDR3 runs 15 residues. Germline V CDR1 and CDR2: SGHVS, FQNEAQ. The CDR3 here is CASSSIPDSNYGYTF. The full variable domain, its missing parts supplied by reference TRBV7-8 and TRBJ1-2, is GAGVSQSPRYKVAKRGQDVALRCDPISGHVSLFWYQQALGQGPEFLTYFQNEAQLDKSGLPSDRFFAERPEGSVSTLKIQRTQQEDSAVYLCASSSIPDSNYGYTFGSGTRLTVV.

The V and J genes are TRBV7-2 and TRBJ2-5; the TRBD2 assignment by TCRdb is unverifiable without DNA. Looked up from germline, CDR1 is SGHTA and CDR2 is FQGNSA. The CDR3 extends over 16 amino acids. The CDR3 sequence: CASSLGERGAHETQYF.

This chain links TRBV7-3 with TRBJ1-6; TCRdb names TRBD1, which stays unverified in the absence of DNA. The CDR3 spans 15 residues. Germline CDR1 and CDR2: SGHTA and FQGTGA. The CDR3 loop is CASSLGTGGFSPLHF.

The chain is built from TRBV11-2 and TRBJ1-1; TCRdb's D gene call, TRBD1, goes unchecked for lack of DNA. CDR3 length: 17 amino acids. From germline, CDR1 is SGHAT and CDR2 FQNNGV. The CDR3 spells CASSSEAPGTADTEAFF.

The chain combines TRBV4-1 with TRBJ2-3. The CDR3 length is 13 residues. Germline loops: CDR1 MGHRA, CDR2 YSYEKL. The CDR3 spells CASSQEVVDTQYF.

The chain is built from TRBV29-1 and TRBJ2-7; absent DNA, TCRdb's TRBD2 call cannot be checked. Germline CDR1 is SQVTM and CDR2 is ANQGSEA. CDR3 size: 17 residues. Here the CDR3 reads CSALLFTEGLAVDEQYF.

CDR3 in amino acids: CASSIVINEQFF. V is TRBV19 and J is TRBJ2-1. Germline lookup yields CDR1 LNHDA and CDR2 SQIVND (reference sequence). The CDR3 spans 12 residues.

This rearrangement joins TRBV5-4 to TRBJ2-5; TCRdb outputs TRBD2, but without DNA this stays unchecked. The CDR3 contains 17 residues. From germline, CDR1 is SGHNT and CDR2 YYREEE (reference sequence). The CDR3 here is CASSQPAISGGQETQYF.

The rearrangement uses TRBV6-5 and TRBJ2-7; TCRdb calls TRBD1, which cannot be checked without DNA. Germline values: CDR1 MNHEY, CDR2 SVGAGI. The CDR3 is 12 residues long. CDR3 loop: CATASRGYEQYF.

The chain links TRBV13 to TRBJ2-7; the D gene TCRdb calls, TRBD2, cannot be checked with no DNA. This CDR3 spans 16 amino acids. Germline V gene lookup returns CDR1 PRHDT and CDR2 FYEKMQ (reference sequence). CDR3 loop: CASSLASGSPTYEQYF.

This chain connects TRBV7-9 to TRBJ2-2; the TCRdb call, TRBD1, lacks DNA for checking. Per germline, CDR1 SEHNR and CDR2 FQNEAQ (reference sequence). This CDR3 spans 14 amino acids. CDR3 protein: CASSRGSPTGELFF.

CDR3 sequence: CASSQSGQGRGYGANVLTF. The rearrangement uses TRBV23-1 and TRBJ2-6; TCRdb picks TRBD1, but there is no DNA to check that call. TRBV23-1 is an open reading frame, and its role is uncertain. The CDR3 extends over 19 amino acids.

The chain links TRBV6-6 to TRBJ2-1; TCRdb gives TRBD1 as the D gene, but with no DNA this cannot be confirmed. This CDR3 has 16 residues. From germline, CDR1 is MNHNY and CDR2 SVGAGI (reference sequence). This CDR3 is CASSYPAGAPGNEQFF.

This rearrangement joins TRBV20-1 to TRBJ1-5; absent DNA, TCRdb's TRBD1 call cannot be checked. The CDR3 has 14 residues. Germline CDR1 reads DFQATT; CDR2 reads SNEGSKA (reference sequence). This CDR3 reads CSAGDRYSNQPQHF.

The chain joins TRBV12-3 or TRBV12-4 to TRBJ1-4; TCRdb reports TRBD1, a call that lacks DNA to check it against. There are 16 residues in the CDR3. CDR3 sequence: CASSLSPAGTNEKLFF.

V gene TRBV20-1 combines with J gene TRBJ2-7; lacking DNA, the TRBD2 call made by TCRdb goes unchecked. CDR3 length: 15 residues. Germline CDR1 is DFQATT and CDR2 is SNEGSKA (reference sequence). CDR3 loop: CSAKGLAGNSYEQYF.

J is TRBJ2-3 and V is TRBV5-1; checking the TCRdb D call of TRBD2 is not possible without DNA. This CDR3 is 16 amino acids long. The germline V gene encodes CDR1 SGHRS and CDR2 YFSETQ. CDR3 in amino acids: CASSLDPTGGRDTQYF.

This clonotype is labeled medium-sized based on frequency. This chain's CDR3 is CASSQSLKRQARPEYEQYF. The chain is built from TRBV23-1 and TRBJ2-7; TCRdb returns TRBD2, unconfirmable since there is no DNA. TRBV23-1 qualifies as an ORF whose function is uncertain. This CDR3 comprises 19 residues.

CDR3 amino acids: CASSLAADGYYEQYF. The rearrangement joins TRBV11-2 to TRBJ2-7. This CDR3 has 15 amino acids. CDR1 and CDR2 from the germline V gene are SGHAT and FQNNGV.

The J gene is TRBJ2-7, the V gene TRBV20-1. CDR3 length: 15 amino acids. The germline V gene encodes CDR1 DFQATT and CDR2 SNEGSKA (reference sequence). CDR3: CSARENLVAGYEQYF.

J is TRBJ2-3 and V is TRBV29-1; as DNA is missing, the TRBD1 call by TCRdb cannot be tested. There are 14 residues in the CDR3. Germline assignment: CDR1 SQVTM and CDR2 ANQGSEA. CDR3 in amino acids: CSVPRGSPGDTQYF.

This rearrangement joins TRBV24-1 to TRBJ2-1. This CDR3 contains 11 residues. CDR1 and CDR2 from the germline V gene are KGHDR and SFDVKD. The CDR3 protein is CATSGWYEQFF.

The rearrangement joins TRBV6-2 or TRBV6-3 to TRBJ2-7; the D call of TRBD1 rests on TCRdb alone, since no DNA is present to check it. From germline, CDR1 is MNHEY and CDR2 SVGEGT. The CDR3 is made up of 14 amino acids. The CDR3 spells CASSYWDSSYEQYF.

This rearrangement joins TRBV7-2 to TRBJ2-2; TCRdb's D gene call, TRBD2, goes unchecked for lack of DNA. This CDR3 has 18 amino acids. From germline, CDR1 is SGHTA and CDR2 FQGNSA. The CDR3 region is CASSLLGGGRANTGELFF. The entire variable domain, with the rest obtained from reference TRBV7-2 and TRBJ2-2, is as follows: GAGVSQSPSNKVTEKGKDVELRCDPISGHTALYWYRQSLGQGLEFLIYFQGNSAPDKSGLPSDRFSAERTGGSVSTLTIQRTQQEDSAVYLCASSLLGGGRANTGELFFGEGSRLTVL.

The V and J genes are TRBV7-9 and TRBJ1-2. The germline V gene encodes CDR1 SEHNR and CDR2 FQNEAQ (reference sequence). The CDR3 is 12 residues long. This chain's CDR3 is CASSFGDNGYTF.

The CDR3 loop is CASSLMFGRGQHQPQHF. This chain connects TRBV28 to TRBJ1-5; the D call of TRBD1 rests on TCRdb alone, since no DNA is present to check it. Germline V gives CDR1 MDHEN, CDR2 SYDVKM. The CDR3 consists of 17 residues.

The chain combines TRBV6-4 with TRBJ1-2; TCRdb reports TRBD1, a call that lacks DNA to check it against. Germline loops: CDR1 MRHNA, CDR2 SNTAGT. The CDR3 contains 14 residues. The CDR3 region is CASSAGAGDLGYTF.

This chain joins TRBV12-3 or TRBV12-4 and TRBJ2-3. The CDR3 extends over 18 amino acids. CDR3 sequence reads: CASSSSILGTVGTDTQYF.

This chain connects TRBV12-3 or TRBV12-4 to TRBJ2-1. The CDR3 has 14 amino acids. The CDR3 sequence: CASSLAGLYNEQFF.

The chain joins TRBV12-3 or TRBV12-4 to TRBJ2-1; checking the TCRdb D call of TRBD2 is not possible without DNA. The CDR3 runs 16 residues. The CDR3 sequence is CASSFGPTASYNEQFF.